These 21 T cell receptor beta chains came from one sample sequenced in a study of shared clonotypes between healthy human individuals. TCRdb's table, derived via immunoSEQ multiplex PCR, lists solely in-frame clones and lacks some. There are about 470,000 clones in the sample; roughly 83% occur only once, and 13% lies in the top ten. Sequencing input: PBMCs. These receptors were obtained from a woman aged 35 to 49 in good health. Some clones in this sample may be carry-over from other donors' samples.

The rearrangement links TRBV27 to TRBJ2-7, with 9 positions matching TRBD2. CDR3 length equals 14 residues. Per the germline V gene, CDR1 is MNHEY and CDR2 is SMNVEV (reference sequence). J lost 2 bases, V lost 7 bases, and 6 bases had no gene match. The CDR3 reads CASIPAGGTYEQYF. For the CDR3, the DNA is TGTGCCAGCATCCCGGCGGGAGGGACCTACGAGCAGTACTTC.

This sequence joins TRBV9 and TRBJ2-7; perhaps TRBD1 as D (5 bases). Between the trimmed V and J ends, which lost 7 bases and 1 base, there was a span of 15 bases. This CDR3 has 14 residues. Germline V gene lookup returns CDR1 SGDLS and CDR2 YYNGEE. CDR3 in DNA: TGTGCCAGCCCAGGGATTTTGCGGTCCTACGAGCAGTACTTC. Amino acid sequence: CASPGILRSYEQYF.

The chain has TRBV18 and TRBJ1-1; 9 bases are a match to TRBD1. The CDR3 runs to 16 residues. The ends lost 3 bases at V and 4 bases at J; junction bases unmatched: 9. Per germline, CDR1 KGHSH and CDR2 LQKENI. The CDR3, as DNA: TGTGCCAGCTCACCCACAGGGGGCTCAGGGGGCACTGAAGCTTTCTTT. Its protein product is CASSPTGGSGGTEAFF.

This clone was seen only a few times. The V call is TRBV6-5, the J call TRBJ2-7; TRBD1 aligns across 10 bases. The CDR3 loop spans 15 amino acids. J lost 2 bases, V lost 0 bases, and 1 base had no gene match. Germline assignment: CDR1 MNHEY and CDR2 SVGAGI. The CDR3 DNA follows: TGTGCCAGCAGTTACTCGACAGGGGGCCCCTACGAGCAGTACTTC. This gives the protein CASSYSTGGPYEQYF.

J is TRBJ2-6 and V is TRBV28, with D uncertain. The V gene's germline CDR1 is MDHEN and CDR2 SYDVKM. The CDR3 length is 14 residues. V shed 3 bases and J shed 5 bases, with 8 bases lying between them. The CDR3 DNA is TGTGCCAGCAGTTTCGAGCCCAGGGCCAACGTCCTGACTTTC. Its translation is CASSFEPRANVLTF.

The CDR3, as DNA: TGTGCCAGCAGCTTAGAAAGGGGGACTAGCGGGAAATACGAGCAGTACTTC. Protein product: CASSLERGTSGKYEQYF. The rearrangement joins TRBV11-2 to TRBJ2-7; TRBD2 matches at 13 bases. The length of the CDR3 is 17 residues. Trimming removed 0 bases from V and 4 bases from J; junction bases left unmatched: 6. Germline V gene lookup returns CDR1 SGHAT and CDR2 FQNNGV.

DNA for the CDR3: TGTGCCAGCTCACCTCCAATACAAGATACGCAGTATTTT. This codes for CASSPPIQDTQYF. The chain joins TRBV18 to TRBJ2-3; D is ambiguous. Germline CDR1 KGHSH, CDR2 LQKENI. Trimming shortened V by 3 bases and J by 5 bases, and 9 bases separated the two germline ends. The length of the CDR3 is 13 residues.

The chain has TRBV6-1 and TRBJ1-4, with D possibly matching TRBD1 (5 bases). Germline V gene sequence: CDR1 MNHNS, CDR2 SASEGT. The CDR3 loop spans 15 amino acids. Trimming stripped 1 base from V and 4 bases from J, with 10 bases between. In DNA form, the CDR3 reads TGTGCCAGCAGTGAAGTGGGGGGGGTTAATGAAAAACTGTTTTTT. Translating gives CASSEVGGVNEKLFF.

The CDR3 nucleotides are TGTGCCAGCAGCTCGGACCCCCAGGCGGATACGCAGTATTTT. Translation gives CASSSDPQADTQYF. The chain combines TRBV7-2 with TRBJ2-3; D not resolved. CDR1 and CDR2 from the germline V gene are SGHTA and FQGNSA. The CDR3 runs to 14 residues. The V end was cut by 4 bases, the J end by 6 bases, with 14 bases between.

The CDR3 protein is CASSMASGRANTGELFF. The CDR3 DNA reads as TGTGCCAGTAGTATGGCTAGCGGGAGGGCTAACACCGGGGAGCTGTTTTTT. The chain combines TRBV19 with TRBJ2-2, with 12 bases aligning to TRBD2. This CDR3 is 17 amino acids long. Germline V gene data show CDR1 as LNHDA and CDR2 as SQIVND (reference sequence). V lost 3 bases to trimming and J lost 2 bases; unmatched junction nucleotides: 4.

This chain joins TRBV7-2 and TRBJ2-1; maybe TRBD2 (5 bases). V lost 3 bases, J lost 4 bases, and 7 bases lay in between. The CDR3 runs to 13 residues. Germline CDR1 reads SGHTA; CDR2 reads FQGNSA. The CDR3 nucleotides are TGTGCCAGCAGCTTTGGGGAGTACAATGAGCAGTTCTTC. Amino acids: CASSFGEYNEQFF.

This clone has only one observation. The chain uses TRBV27 and TRBJ2-7; 8 bases align to TRBD1. This CDR3 comprises 15 residues. In germline, CDR1 is MNHEY, CDR2 SMNVEV (reference sequence). The V segment lost 4 bases and the J segment 4 bases; nucleotides outside the gene matches: 9. The CDR3 DNA reads as TGTGCCAGCAGTTCCATACAGGGGGTGGTTTACGAGCAGTACTTC. This translates into CASSSIQGVVYEQYF.

This chain connects TRBV5-1 to TRBJ2-2; the D gene is possibly TRBD1 (5 bases). The CDR3 is made up of 16 amino acids. The V end lost 0 bases, the J end lost 0 bases, and 9 bases lay between the germline ends. The germline gives CDR1 SGHRS, CDR2 YFSETQ. The CDR3 DNA follows: TGCGCCAGCAGCTTGGGACAGTCATCGAACACCGGGGAGCTGTTTTTT. The encoded protein is CASSLGQSSNTGELFF.

This clone was counted between two and nine times. Other DNA sequences from this sample encode an identical CDR3 as well. The genes are TRBV15 and TRBJ1-3, with TRBD1 matching 9 bases. This CDR3 contains 16 residues. Per germline, CDR1 LNHNV and CDR2 YYDKDF (reference sequence). The J segment lost 0 bases and the V segment lost 3 bases, leaving 3 bases of the junction unmatched. CDR3 loop: CATSRDRGYSGNTIYF. As DNA, the CDR3 is TGTGCCACCAGCAGGGACAGGGGTTACTCTGGAAACACCATATATTTT.

With regard to this clone: A far more abundant clone sits one base away, making this likely a read error. V gene TRBV28 combines with J gene TRBJ1-2; TRBD1 matches at 7 bases. The CDR3 totals 14 residues. Germline V lookup: CDR1 MDHEN, CDR2 SYDVKM. The CDR3 loop is CASRTTGVRYGHTF. The CDR3 nucleotides read TGTGCCAGCAGAACTACAGGGGTCCGGTATGGCCACACCTTC.

The CDR3 DNA reads as TGTGCCAGCAGTGAAATCGGGTTTAATGAAAAACTGTTTTTT. This translates into CASSEIGFNEKLFF. The chain couples TRBV6-1 to TRBJ1-4; D gene unclear. Trimming removed 2 bases from V and 4 bases from J, with 8 bases in between. This CDR3 spans 14 amino acids. Germline V gives CDR1 MNHNS, CDR2 SASEGT.

This chain links TRBV4-1 with TRBJ2-4; a weak D match, TRBD2 (6 bases). Germline V gene sequence: CDR1 MGHRA, CDR2 YSYEKL. The ends were cut back, 4 bases at V and 1 base at J, with 17 bases in the middle. The CDR3 covers 17 residues. CDR3 in amino acids: CASSPGLPAVAKNIQYF. The CDR3 DNA reads TGCGCCAGCAGCCCAGGACTACCGGCCGTGGCCAAAAACATTCAGTACTTC.

This chain joins TRBV18 and TRBJ2-7; perhaps TRBD1 as D (5 bases). Germline loops: CDR1 KGHSH, CDR2 LQKENI. Trimming removed 5 bases at V and 4 bases at J, with 21 bases between. The CDR3 loop spans 16 amino acids. The CDR3 protein is CASSSRLAGNTYEQYF. CDR3 DNA: TGTGCCAGCTCATCCCGGTTGGCAGGGAATACTTACGAGCAGTACTTC.

The chain has TRBV4-2 and TRBJ2-3; D is ambiguous. CDR3 length equals 20 residues. The germline V gene encodes CDR1 LGHNA and CDR2 YNFKEQ. Trimming shortened V by 1 base and J by 0 bases, and 23 bases separated the two germline ends. The CDR3 DNA is TGTGCCAGCAGCCAAGCGACGGGCCGTACCTTCATACCTAGCACAGATACGCAGTATTTT. This gives the protein CASSQATGRTFIPSTDTQYF.

V usage is TRBV13 and J usage is TRBJ2-2, with 9 bases matching TRBD1. The CDR3 is 15 amino acids. The ends lost 3 bases at V and 10 bases at J; junction bases unmatched: 9. Germline V gene data show CDR1 as PRHDT and CDR2 as FYEKMQ (reference sequence). The CDR3 loop is CASSFQTGGSEELFF. The CDR3 coding sequence is TGTGCCAGCAGCTTTCAGACAGGGGGATCCGAGGAGCTGTTTTTT.

This CDR3 reads CASSFGLAGGMIDTQYF. The CDR3 DNA sequence: TGTGCCAGCAGCTTCGGACTAGCGGGAGGTATGATAGATACGCAGTATTTT. J is TRBJ2-3 and V is TRBV5-6; 14 bases are a match to TRBD2. The V segment lost 2 bases and the J segment 5 bases; nucleotides outside the gene matches: 7. CDR3 length: 17 amino acids. CDR1 and CDR2 (germline): SGHDT, YYEEEE.